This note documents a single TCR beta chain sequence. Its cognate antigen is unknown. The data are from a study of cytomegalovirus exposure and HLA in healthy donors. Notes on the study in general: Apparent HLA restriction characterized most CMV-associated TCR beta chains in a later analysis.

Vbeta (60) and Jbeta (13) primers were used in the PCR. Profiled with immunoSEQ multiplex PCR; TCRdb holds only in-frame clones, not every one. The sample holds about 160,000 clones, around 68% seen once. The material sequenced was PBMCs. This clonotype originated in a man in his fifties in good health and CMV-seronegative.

The CDR3 sequence is CASIKSPGGVSGEKLFF. The CDR3 DNA is TGTGCCAGCATTAAATCACCTGGGGGGGTCTCTGGGGAAAAACTGTTTTTT. The chain is built from TRBV28 and TRBJ1-4; perhaps TRBD1 as D (5 bases). V was cut by 7 bases and J by 8 bases, with 26 bases left in between. The CDR3 consists of 17 residues. Per germline, CDR1 MDHEN and CDR2 SYDVKM.